The clone carrying this TCR beta chain was observed many times. The data belong to a study of blood T cell repertoires in COVID-19. For the study at large: The United States, Italy and Spain supplied acute and convalescent COVID-19 samples.

The method was immunoSEQ multiplex PCR; TCRdb's version includes in-frame clones alone and lacks a portion of them. Of around 63,000 clones listed, 85% to 90% are singletons. What was sequenced was peripheral blood. The receptor was derived from a woman of 80 years or more with active COVID-19.

The DNA of the CDR3 is TGTGCCAGCAGCCCGTCTAACTATGGCTACACCTTC. Encoded protein: CASSPSNYGYTF. The rearrangement joins TRBV6-5 to TRBJ1-2; the D is unclear. Trimming left V 6 bases short and J 0 bases short, with 5 bases between. This CDR3 is built from 12 residues. From germline, CDR1 is MNHEY and CDR2 SVGAGI.